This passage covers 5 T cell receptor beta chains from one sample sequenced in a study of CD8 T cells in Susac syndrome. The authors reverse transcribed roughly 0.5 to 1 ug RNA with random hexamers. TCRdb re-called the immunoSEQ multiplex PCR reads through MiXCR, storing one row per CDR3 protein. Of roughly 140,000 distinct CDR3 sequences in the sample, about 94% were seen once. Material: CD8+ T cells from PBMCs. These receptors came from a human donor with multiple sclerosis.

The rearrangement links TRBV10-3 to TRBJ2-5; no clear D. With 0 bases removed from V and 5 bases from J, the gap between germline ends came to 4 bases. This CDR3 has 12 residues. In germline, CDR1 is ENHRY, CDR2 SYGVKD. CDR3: CAISESDETQYF. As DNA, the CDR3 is TGTGCCATCAGTGAGTCGGATGAGACCCAGTACTTC.

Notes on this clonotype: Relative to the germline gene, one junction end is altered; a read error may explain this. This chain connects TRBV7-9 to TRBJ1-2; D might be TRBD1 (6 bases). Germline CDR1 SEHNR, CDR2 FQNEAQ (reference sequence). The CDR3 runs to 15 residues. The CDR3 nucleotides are TGTGCCAGCACCTTACAGGGTCAGCGCCTCTATGGCTACACCTTC. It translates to CASTLQGQRLYGYTF.

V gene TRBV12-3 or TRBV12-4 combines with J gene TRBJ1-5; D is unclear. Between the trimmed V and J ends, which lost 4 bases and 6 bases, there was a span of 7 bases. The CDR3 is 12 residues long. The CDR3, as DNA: TGTGCCAGCAGTTCCCAGAGTCAGCCCCAGCATTTT. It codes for CASSSQSQPQHF.

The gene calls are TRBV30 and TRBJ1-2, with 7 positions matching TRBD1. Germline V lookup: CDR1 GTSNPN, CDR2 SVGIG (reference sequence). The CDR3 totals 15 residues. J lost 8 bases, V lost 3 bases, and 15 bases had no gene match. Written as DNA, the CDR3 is TGTGCCTGGAGGCAAAACCCAGGGGGGGCTTTAGGCTACACCTTC. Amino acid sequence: CAWRQNPGGALGYTF. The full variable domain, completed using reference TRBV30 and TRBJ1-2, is SQTIHQWPATLVQPVGSPLSLECTVEGTSNPNLYWYRQAAGRGLQLLFYSVGIGQISSEVPQNLSASRPQDRQFILSSKKLLLSDSGFYLCAWRQNPGGALGYTFGSGTRLTVV.

The CDR3 bases are TGTGCCAGCCGCGCCATCGACGATACGCAGTATTTT. Its protein product is CASRAIDDTQYF. This chain joins TRBV27 and TRBJ2-3, with D uncertain. Trimming cost V 8 bases and J 6 bases, with 12 bases left between them. CDR1 is MNHEY, CDR2 SMNVEV, per germline (reference sequence). The length of the CDR3 is 12 residues.